This is a list of T cell receptor beta chains from one sample in a study of cytomegalovirus exposure and HLA in healthy donors. Libraries were prepared by immunoSEQ multiplex PCR; TCRdb keeps only in-frame clonotypes and omits some of them. The sample has approximately 180,000 clones; more than 85% are singletons. Sequencing was performed on PBMCs. The receptors derive from a girl under two years old in good health and CMV-seronegative. CDR3s include the opening cysteine and the closing phenylalanine or tryptophan. The order of the fields is J gene, D gene, V gene, clone size, CDR3 length, CDR3 protein, CDR3 DNA. D genes are given only for firm matches. Size values are once, few and many counts, or a class for expanded clones, and some rows have none.

j_gene: TRBJ2-7; d_gene: TRBD2; v_gene: TRBV7-2; abundance: NA; len: 15; CDR3aa: CASTTGASGVYEQYF; CDR3nt: TGTGCCAGCACCACAGGGGCTAGCGGGGTGTACGAGCAGTACTTC
j_gene: TRBJ1-3; d_gene: NA; v_gene: TRBV4-1; abundance: NA; len: 16; CDR3aa: CASSQEGDTSRNTIYF; CDR3nt: TGCGCCAGCAGCCAAGAAGGGGACACGTCAAGAAACACCATATATTTT
j_gene: TRBJ1-1; d_gene: NA; v_gene: TRBV6-5; abundance: NA; len: 15; CDR3aa: CASRSTGTTNTEAFF; CDR3nt: TGTGCCAGCAGATCAACCGGGACAACGAACACTGAAGCTTTCTTT
j_gene: TRBJ2-2; d_gene: TRBD1; v_gene: TRBV29-1; abundance: NA; len: 17; CDR3aa: CSVPGQVLIGNTGELFF; CDR3nt: TGCAGCGTTCCGGGACAGGTATTAATTGGAAACACCGGGGAGCTGTTTTTT
j_gene: TRBJ2-3; d_gene: NA; v_gene: TRBV5-6; abundance: NA; len: 15; CDR3aa: CASRVGLHSTDTQYF; CDR3nt: TGTGCCAGCAGGGTGGGACTGCATAGCACAGATACGCAGTATTTT
j_gene: TRBJ1-1; d_gene: TRBD1; v_gene: TRBV5-1; abundance: few; len: 16; CDR3aa: CASSLRDRRSTSLEHF; CDR3nt: TGCGCCAGCAGCTTGAGGGACAGGCGATCGACCTCCCTGGAGCACTTT
j_gene: TRBJ2-1; d_gene: TRBD2; v_gene: TRBV7-3; abundance: once; len: 21; CDR3aa: CASSLKVPTSGGPALYNEQFF; CDR3nt: TGTGCCAGCAGCTTAAAGGTCCCGACTAGCGGGGGGCCCGCACTTTACAATGAGCAGTTCTTC
j_gene: TRBJ2-3; d_gene: NA; v_gene: TRBV7-2; abundance: NA; len: 14; CDR3aa: CASSLPPVSGTQYF; CDR3nt: TGTGCCAGCAGCTTACCTCCCGTCAGCGGTACGCAGTATTTT
j_gene: TRBJ2-7; d_gene: NA; v_gene: TRBV10-3; abundance: NA; len: 14; CDR3aa: CAIKITYRDLEQYF; CDR3nt: TGTGCCATTAAAATAACTTACCGGGATCTCGAGCAGTACTTC
j_gene: TRBJ1-1; d_gene: NA; v_gene: TRBV5-1; abundance: NA; len: 14; CDR3aa: CASSPAGQNTEAFF; CDR3nt: TGCGCCAGCAGCCCAGCCGGACAGAACACTGAAGCTTTCTTT
j_gene: TRBJ1-1; d_gene: TRBD1; v_gene: TRBV5-4; abundance: few; len: 12; CDR3aa: CASRGTGDEAFF; CDR3nt: TGTGCCAGCAGGGGGACAGGGGATGAAGCTTTCTTT
j_gene: TRBJ2-7; d_gene: NA; v_gene: TRBV2; abundance: NA; len: 14; CDR3aa: CASSDGITSLEQYF; CDR3nt: TGTGCCAGCAGTGATGGGATCACTAGCCTAGAGCAGTACTTC
j_gene: TRBJ2-1; d_gene: NA; v_gene: TRBV7-2; abundance: NA; len: 13; CDR3aa: CASSLPGKLKQFF; CDR3nt: TGTGCCAGCAGCCTCCCGGGGAAGTTAAAGCAGTTCTTC
j_gene: TRBJ2-7; d_gene: NA; v_gene: TRBV6-1; abundance: NA; len: 15; CDR3aa: CASRVGRGQSYEQYF; CDR3nt: TGTGCCAGCAGGGTCGGGCGGGGGCAGAGTTACGAGCAGTACTTC
j_gene: TRBJ1-2; d_gene: NA; v_gene: TRBV5-1; abundance: NA; len: 14; CDR3aa: CASSSQGANYGYTF; CDR3nt: TGCGCCAGCAGCTCACAGGGTGCTAACTATGGCTACACCTTC
j_gene: TRBJ1-2; d_gene: TRBD1; v_gene: TRBV9; abundance: NA; len: 13; CDR3aa: CASSAGTGGRYTF; CDR3nt: TGTGCCAGCAGCGCCGGGACAGGGGGCAGGTACACCTTC
j_gene: TRBJ2-5; d_gene: NA; v_gene: TRBV5-1; abundance: NA; len: 15; CDR3aa: CASSLSGTNEETQYF; CDR3nt: TGCGCCAGCAGCTTGTCGGGTACAAACGAAGAGACCCAGTACTTC
j_gene: TRBJ2-7; d_gene: TRBD2; v_gene: TRBV4-3; abundance: few; len: 17; CDR3aa: CASSPRTSGRASYEQYF; CDR3nt: TGCGCCAGCAGCCCCCGGACTAGCGGGAGGGCCTCCTACGAGCAGTACTTC
j_gene: TRBJ1-4; d_gene: NA; v_gene: TRBV7-2; abundance: NA; len: 15; CDR3aa: CASSLGGRFFEKLFF; CDR3nt: TGTGCCAGCAGCCTAGGAGGGCGCTTCTTTGAAAAACTGTTTTTT
j_gene: TRBJ2-2; d_gene: TRBD2; v_gene: TRBV27; abundance: NA; len: 15; CDR3aa: CASRKRGGYTGELFF; CDR3nt: TGTGCCAGCCGAAAGCGGGGGGGATACACCGGGGAGCTGTTTTTT
j_gene: TRBJ2-1; d_gene: NA; v_gene: TRBV30; abundance: once; len: 15; CDR3aa: CAWNPSGVARNEQFF; CDR3nt: TGTGCCTGGAACCCCTCAGGGGTGGCGCGGAATGAGCAGTTCTTC
j_gene: TRBJ2-1; d_gene: NA; v_gene: TRBV12-2; abundance: NA; len: 17; CDR3aa: CASRLTGRGQMNNEQFF; CDR3nt: TGTGCAAGTCGCTTAACGGGCCGGGGACAGATGAACAATGAGCAGTTCTTC
j_gene: TRBJ1-6; d_gene: NA; v_gene: TRBV13; abundance: NA; len: 14; CDR3aa: CASSQGRVEYPLHF; CDR3nt: TGTGCCAGCAGCCAGGGTAGAGTCGAATATCCCCTCCACTTT
j_gene: TRBJ2-7; d_gene: TRBD1; v_gene: TRBV9; abundance: NA; len: 14; CDR3aa: CASSAETGLDEQYF; CDR3nt: TGTGCCAGCAGCGCAGAGACAGGGTTGGACGAGCAGTACTTC
j_gene: TRBJ2-7; d_gene: TRBD1; v_gene: TRBV7-2; abundance: NA; len: 14; CDR3aa: CASSLVRGRDEQYF; CDR3nt: TGTGCCAGCAGCTTAGTTAGGGGGCGGGACGAGCAGTACTTC
j_gene: TRBJ2-1; d_gene: NA; v_gene: TRBV4-1; abundance: NA; len: 16; CDR3aa: CASSQSEILFYNEQFF; CDR3nt: TGCGCCAGCAGCCAATCCGAGATCCTTTTCTACAATGAGCAGTTCTTC
j_gene: TRBJ1-2; d_gene: TRBD1; v_gene: TRBV29-1; abundance: NA; len: 13; CDR3aa: CSVDRTGFYGYTF; CDR3nt: TGCAGCGTTGACAGGACAGGGTTCTATGGCTACACCTTC
j_gene: TRBJ2-3; d_gene: TRBD2; v_gene: TRBV5-1; abundance: NA; len: 17; CDR3aa: CASSLTGLAGGTDTQYF; CDR3nt: TGCGCCAGCAGCTTAACGGGACTAGCGGGAGGCACAGATACGCAGTATTTT
j_gene: TRBJ2-7; d_gene: TRBD2; v_gene: TRBV6-1; abundance: NA; len: 15; CDR3aa: CASSTGLAANYEQYF; CDR3nt: TGTGCCAGCAGTACTGGACTAGCTGCGAACTACGAGCAGTACTTC
j_gene: TRBJ2-1; d_gene: NA; v_gene: TRBV13; abundance: NA; len: 14; CDR3aa: CASSPHERYNEQFF; CDR3nt: TGTGCCAGCAGCCCCCACGAGCGTTACAATGAGCAGTTCTTC
j_gene: TRBJ2-7; d_gene: NA; v_gene: TRBV2; abundance: NA; len: 14; CDR3aa: CASSAQGGTYEQYF; CDR3nt: TGTGCCAGCAGTGCGCAGGGGGGCACCTACGAGCAGTACTTC
j_gene: TRBJ2-2; d_gene: NA; v_gene: TRBV7-9; abundance: once; len: 14; CDR3aa: CSSSLGGATGELFF; CDR3nt: TGTTCCAGCAGCTTAGGGGGAGCCACCGGGGAGCTGTTTTTT
j_gene: TRBJ2-1; d_gene: NA; v_gene: TRBV6-6; abundance: NA; len: 12; CDR3aa: CASRLSPNGQFF; CDR3nt: TGTGCCAGCAGATTGAGCCCCAATGGGCAGTTCTTC
j_gene: TRBJ1-1; d_gene: TRBD1; v_gene: TRBV7-2; abundance: NA; len: 19; CDR3aa: CASSRRTGRSESMNTEAFF; CDR3nt: TGTGCCAGCAGCCGGAGGACAGGGCGGTCGGAGAGCATGAACACTGAAGCTTTCTTT
j_gene: TRBJ2-5; d_gene: NA; v_gene: TRBV4-2; abundance: NA; len: 14; CDR3aa: CASSLLAKQETQYF; CDR3nt: TGTGCCAGCAGTTTGCTAGCGAAGCAAGAGACCCAGTACTTC
j_gene: TRBJ2-5; d_gene: TRBD2; v_gene: TRBV7-3; abundance: NA; len: 14; CDR3aa: CASSLRGGGETQYF; CDR3nt: TGTGCCAGCAGCTTACGCGGGGGAGGGGAGACCCAGTACTTC
j_gene: TRBJ2-3; d_gene: TRBD2; v_gene: TRBV9; abundance: few; len: 15; CDR3aa: CASSVAPAGADTQYF; CDR3nt: TGTGCCAGCAGCGTAGCTCCCGCGGGGGCAGATACGCAGTATTTT
j_gene: TRBJ1-3; d_gene: NA; v_gene: TRBV6-5; abundance: NA; len: 16; CDR3aa: CASSYSWTDAGNTIYF; CDR3nt: TGTGCCAGCAGTTACTCCTGGACAGACGCTGGAAACACCATATATTTT
j_gene: TRBJ2-5; d_gene: NA; v_gene: TRBV7-2; abundance: NA; len: 14; CDR3aa: CASSLGPAPETQYF; CDR3nt: TGTGCCAGCAGCTTGGGCCCCGCCCCAGAGACCCAGTACTTC
j_gene: TRBJ2-1; d_gene: NA; v_gene: TRBV10-3; abundance: NA; len: 9; CDR3aa: CAIGQKQFF; CDR3nt: TGTGCCATCGGACAGAAGCAGTTCTTC
j_gene: TRBJ2-5; d_gene: TRBD2; v_gene: TRBV19; abundance: NA; len: 15; CDR3aa: CASSQGPGLGETQYF; CDR3nt: TGTGCCAGTAGTCAGGGTCCGGGACTAGGGGAGACCCAGTACTTC
j_gene: TRBJ1-1; d_gene: NA; v_gene: TRBV6-1; abundance: once; len: 14; CDR3aa: CASGGRGGDTEAFF; CDR3nt: TGTGCCAGCGGAGGCAGGGGTGGTGACACTGAAGCTTTCTTT
j_gene: TRBJ1-1; d_gene: NA; v_gene: TRBV12-2; abundance: NA; len: 12; CDR3aa: CASRFVETEAFF; CDR3nt: TGTGCAAGTCGCTTTGTGGAGACTGAAGCTTTCTTT
j_gene: TRBJ2-2; d_gene: NA; v_gene: TRBV6-8; abundance: once; len: 16; CDR3aa: CASGAISGANTGELFF; CDR3nt: TGTGCCAGCGGAGCGATAAGCGGAGCGAACACCGGGGAGCTGTTTTTT
j_gene: TRBJ2-7; d_gene: NA; v_gene: TRBV7-2; abundance: NA; len: 14; CDR3aa: CASSLVFGPYEQYF; CDR3nt: TGTGCCAGCAGCTTAGTGTTTGGCCCCTACGAGCAGTACTTC
j_gene: TRBJ2-1; d_gene: NA; v_gene: TRBV4-1; abundance: NA; len: 13; CDR3aa: CASGWTDYNEQFF; CDR3nt: TGCGCCAGCGGCTGGACAGATTACAATGAGCAGTTCTTC
j_gene: TRBJ1-2; d_gene: NA; v_gene: TRBV19; abundance: NA; len: 15; CDR3aa: CASSIPQGMPYGYTF; CDR3nt: TGTGCCAGTAGTATCCCGCAGGGTATGCCCTATGGCTACACCTTC
j_gene: TRBJ1-1; d_gene: TRBD1; v_gene: TRBV4-2; abundance: NA; len: 18; CDR3aa: CASSQERTGGGPNTEAFF; CDR3nt: TGTGCCAGCAGCCAAGAGCGAACAGGGGGCGGCCCCAACACTGAAGCTTTCTTT
j_gene: TRBJ2-2; d_gene: TRBD2; v_gene: TRBV4-3; abundance: NA; len: 15; CDR3aa: CASSQGGGISGELFF; CDR3nt: TGCGCCAGCAGCCAAGGGGGGGGGATATCCGGGGAGCTGTTTTTT
j_gene: TRBJ1-4; d_gene: NA; v_gene: TRBV6-6; abundance: NA; len: 15; CDR3aa: CASSYRDTLNEKLFF; CDR3nt: TGTGCCAGCAGTTACCGGGACACCTTGAATGAAAAACTGTTTTTT
j_gene: TRBJ1-1; d_gene: NA; v_gene: TRBV2; abundance: NA; len: 15; CDR3aa: CASRPPTGPGAEAFF; CDR3nt: TGTGCCAGCAGGCCCCCGACAGGCCCAGGGGCTGAAGCTTTCTTT
j_gene: TRBJ2-1; d_gene: TRBD2; v_gene: TRBV19; abundance: NA; len: 15; CDR3aa: CASTGTSGGGNEQFF; CDR3nt: TGTGCCAGTACCGGGACTAGCGGGGGGGGGAATGAGCAGTTCTTC
j_gene: TRBJ2-5; d_gene: TRBD2; v_gene: TRBV15; abundance: NA; len: 16; CDR3aa: CATSRDPSGSGETQYF; CDR3nt: TGTGCCACCAGCAGAGATCCTAGCGGGAGCGGGGAGACCCAGTACTTC
j_gene: TRBJ2-7; d_gene: NA; v_gene: TRBV7-3; abundance: NA; len: 13; CDR3aa: CASSPGGSYEQYF; CDR3nt: TGTGCCAGCAGCCCCGGGGGATCCTACGAGCAGTACTTC
j_gene: TRBJ2-3; d_gene: TRBD1; v_gene: TRBV5-1; abundance: NA; len: 16; CDR3aa: CASSPDPTGGPDTQYF; CDR3nt: TGCGCCAGCAGCCCGGATCCGACAGGGGGCCCAGATACGCAGTATTTT